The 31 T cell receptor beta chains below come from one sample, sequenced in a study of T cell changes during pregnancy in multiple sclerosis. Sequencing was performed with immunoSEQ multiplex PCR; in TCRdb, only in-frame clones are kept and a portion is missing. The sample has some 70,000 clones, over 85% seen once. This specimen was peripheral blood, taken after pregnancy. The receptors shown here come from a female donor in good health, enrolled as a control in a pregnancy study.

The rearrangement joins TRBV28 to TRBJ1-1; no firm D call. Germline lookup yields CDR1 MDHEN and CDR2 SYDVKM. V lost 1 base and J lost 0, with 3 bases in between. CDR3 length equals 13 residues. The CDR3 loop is CASSLYMNTEAFF. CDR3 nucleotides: TGTGCCAGCAGTTTATATATGAACACTGAAGCTTTCTTT.

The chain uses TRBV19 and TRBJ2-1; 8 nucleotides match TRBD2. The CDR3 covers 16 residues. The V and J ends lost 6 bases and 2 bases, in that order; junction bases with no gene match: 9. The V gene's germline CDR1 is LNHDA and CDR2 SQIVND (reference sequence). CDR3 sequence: CASRGLAGSAYNEQFF. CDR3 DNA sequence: TGTGCCAGTAGGGGGCTAGCGGGCTCAGCCTACAATGAGCAGTTCTTC.

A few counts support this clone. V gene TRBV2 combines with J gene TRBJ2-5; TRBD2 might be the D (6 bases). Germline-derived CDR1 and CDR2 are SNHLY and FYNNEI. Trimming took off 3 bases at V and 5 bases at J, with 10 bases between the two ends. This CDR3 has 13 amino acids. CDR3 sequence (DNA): TGTGCCAGCAGTGAGGCACGGGGGGAGACCCAGTACTTC. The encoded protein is CASSEARGETQYF.

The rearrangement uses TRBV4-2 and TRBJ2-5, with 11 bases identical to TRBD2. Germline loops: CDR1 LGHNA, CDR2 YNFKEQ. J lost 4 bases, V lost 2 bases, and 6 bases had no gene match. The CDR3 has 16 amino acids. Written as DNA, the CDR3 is TGTGCCAGCAGCCAACTTAGCGGGGGGGCCGGAGAGACCCAGTACTTC. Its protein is CASSQLSGGAGETQYF.

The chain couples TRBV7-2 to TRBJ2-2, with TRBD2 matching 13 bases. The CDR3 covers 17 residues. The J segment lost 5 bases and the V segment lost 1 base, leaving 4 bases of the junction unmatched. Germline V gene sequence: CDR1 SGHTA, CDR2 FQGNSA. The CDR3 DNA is TGTGCCAGCAGCTTAGAGACTAGCGGGAGGAGGACCGGGGAGCTGTTTTTT. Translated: CASSLETSGRRTGELFF.

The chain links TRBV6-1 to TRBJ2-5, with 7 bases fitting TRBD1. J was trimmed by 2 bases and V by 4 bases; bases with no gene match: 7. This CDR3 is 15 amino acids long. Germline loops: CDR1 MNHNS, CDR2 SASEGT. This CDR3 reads CASSGQGFSQETQYF. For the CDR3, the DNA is TGTGCCAGCAGTGGACAGGGATTCTCTCAAGAGACCCAGTACTTC.

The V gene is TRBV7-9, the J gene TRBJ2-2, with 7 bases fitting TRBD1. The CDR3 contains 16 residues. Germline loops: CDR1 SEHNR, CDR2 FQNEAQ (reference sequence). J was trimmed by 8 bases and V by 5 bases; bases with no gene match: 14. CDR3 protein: CASSKGPDRAKGELFF. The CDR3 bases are TGTGCCAGCAGCAAGGGCCCAGACAGGGCGAAGGGGGAGCTGTTTTTT.

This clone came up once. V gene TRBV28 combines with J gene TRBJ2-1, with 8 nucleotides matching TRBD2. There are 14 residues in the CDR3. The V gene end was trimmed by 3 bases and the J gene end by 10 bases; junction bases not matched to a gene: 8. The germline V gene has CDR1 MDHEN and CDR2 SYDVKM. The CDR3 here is CASSLGLGRGEQFF. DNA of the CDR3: TGTGCCAGCAGTTTGGGACTAGGCCGGGGGGAGCAGTTCTTC. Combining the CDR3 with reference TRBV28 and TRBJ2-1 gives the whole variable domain DVKVTQSSRYLVKRTGEKVFLECVQDMDHENMFWYRQDPGLGLRLIYFSYDVKMKEKGDIPEGYSVSREKKERFSLILESASTNQTSMYLCASSLGLGRGEQFFGPGTRLTVL.

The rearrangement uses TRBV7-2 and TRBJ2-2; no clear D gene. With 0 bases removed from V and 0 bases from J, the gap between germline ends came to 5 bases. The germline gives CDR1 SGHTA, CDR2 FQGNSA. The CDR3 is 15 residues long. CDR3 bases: TGTGCCAGCAGCTTAGCGCCTACGAACACCGGGGAGCTGTTTTTT. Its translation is CASSLAPTNTGELFF.

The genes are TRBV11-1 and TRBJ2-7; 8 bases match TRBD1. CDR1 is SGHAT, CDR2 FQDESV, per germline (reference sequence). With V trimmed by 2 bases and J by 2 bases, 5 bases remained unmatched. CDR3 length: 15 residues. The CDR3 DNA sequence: TGTGCCAGCAGCTTAATCGCCAGGGGGCCCTACGAGCAGTACTTC. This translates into CASSLIARGPYEQYF.

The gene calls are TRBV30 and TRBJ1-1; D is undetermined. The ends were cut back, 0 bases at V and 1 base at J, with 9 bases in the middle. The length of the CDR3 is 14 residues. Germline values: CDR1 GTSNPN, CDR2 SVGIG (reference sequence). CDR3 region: CAWSVSGANTEAFF. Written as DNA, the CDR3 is TGTGCCTGGAGTGTTTCAGGTGCGAACACTGAAGCTTTCTTT.

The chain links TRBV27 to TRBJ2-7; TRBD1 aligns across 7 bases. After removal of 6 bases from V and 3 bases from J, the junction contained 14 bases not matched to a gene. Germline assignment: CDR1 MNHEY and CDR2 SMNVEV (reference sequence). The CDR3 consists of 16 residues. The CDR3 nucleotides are TGTGCCAGCAGGGCCAACGACAGGGTAAGGGACTACGAGCAGTACTTC. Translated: CASRANDRVRDYEQYF.

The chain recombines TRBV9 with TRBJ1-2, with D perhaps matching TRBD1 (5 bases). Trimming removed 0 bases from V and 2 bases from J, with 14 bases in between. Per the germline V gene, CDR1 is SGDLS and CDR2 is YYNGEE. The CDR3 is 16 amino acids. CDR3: CASSVGRGTLNYGYTF. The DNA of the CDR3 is TGTGCCAGCAGCGTAGGGAGGGGAACATTAAACTATGGCTACACCTTC.

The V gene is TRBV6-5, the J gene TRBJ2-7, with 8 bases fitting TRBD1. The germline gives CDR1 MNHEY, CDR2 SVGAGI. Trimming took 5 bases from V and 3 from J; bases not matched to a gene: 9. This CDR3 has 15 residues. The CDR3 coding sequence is TGTGCCAGCAGTCAAACAGGGGGTTTATTCTACGAGCAGTACTTC. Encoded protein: CASSQTGGLFYEQYF.

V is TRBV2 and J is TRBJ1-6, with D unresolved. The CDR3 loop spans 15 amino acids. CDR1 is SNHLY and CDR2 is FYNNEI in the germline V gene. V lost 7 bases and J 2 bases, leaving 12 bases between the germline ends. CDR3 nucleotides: TGTGCCAGCACCATAGACGGGGCCTATAATTCACCCCTCCACTTT. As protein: CASTIDGAYNSPLHF.

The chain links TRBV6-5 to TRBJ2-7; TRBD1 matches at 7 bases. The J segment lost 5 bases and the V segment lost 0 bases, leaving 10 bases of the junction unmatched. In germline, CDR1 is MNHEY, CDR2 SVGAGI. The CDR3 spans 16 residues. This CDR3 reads CASSYSNTDRVNEQYF. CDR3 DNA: TGTGCCAGCAGTTACTCGAATACCGACAGGGTGAACGAGCAGTACTTC.

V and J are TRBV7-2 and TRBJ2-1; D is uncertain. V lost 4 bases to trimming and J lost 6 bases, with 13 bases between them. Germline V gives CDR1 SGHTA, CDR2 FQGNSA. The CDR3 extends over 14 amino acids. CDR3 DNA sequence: TGTGCCAGCAGCTCCCCGAGACTTATCAATGAGCAGTTCTTC. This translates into CASSSPRLINEQFF. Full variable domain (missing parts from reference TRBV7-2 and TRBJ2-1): GAGVSQSPSNKVTEKGKDVELRCDPISGHTALYWYRQSLGQGLEFLIYFQGNSAPDKSGLPSDRFSAERTGGSVSTLTIQRTQQEDSAVYLCASSSPRLINEQFFGPGTRLTVL.

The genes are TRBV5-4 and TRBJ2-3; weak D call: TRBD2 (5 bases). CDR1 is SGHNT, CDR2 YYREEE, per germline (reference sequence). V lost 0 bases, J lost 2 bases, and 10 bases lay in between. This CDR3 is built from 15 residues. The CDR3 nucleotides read TGTGCCAGCAGCTTGGGCGGGTCACTCACAGATACGCAGTATTTT. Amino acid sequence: CASSLGGSLTDTQYF.

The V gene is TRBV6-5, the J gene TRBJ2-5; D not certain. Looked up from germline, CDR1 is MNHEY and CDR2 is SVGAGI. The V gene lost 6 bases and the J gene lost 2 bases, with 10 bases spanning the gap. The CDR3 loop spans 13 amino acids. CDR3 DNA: TGTGCCAGCAGACACGGGTTACAAGAGACCCAGTACTTC. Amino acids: CASRHGLQETQYF.

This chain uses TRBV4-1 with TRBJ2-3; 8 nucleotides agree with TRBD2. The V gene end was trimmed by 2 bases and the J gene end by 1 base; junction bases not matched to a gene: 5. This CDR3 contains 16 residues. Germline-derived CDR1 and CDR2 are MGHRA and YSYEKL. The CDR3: CASSQSEAGGTDTQYF. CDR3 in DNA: TGCGCCAGCAGCCAAAGTGAAGCGGGGGGCACAGATACGCAGTATTTT.

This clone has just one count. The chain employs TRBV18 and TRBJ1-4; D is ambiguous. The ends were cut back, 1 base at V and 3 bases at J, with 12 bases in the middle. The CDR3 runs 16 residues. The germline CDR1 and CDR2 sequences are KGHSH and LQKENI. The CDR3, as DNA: TGTGCCAGCTCACCACTTATGCCCGGTTCTAATGAAAAACTGTTTTTT. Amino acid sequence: CASSPLMPGSNEKLFF.

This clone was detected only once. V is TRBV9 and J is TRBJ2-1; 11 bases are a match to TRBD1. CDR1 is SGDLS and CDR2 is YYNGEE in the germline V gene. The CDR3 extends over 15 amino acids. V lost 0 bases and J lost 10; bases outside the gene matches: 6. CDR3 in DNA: TGTGCCAGCAGCGTAGTTTTGGGACAGGGGGGCGAGCAGTTCTTC. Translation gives CASSVVLGQGGEQFF.

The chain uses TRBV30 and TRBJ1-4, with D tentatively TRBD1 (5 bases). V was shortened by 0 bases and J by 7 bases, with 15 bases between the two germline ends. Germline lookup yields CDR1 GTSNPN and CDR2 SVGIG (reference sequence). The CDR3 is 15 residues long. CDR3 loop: CAWSVPWGEGEKLFF. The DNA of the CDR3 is TGTGCCTGGAGTGTACCATGGGGGGAAGGTGAAAAACTGTTTTTT.

CDR3 in amino acids: CASSLVAGNYGYTF. The CDR3 DNA reads TGCGCCAGCAGCTTGGTCGCAGGGAACTATGGCTACACCTTC. The chain recombines TRBV5-1 with TRBJ1-2; the D gene is possibly TRBD1 (5 bases). In germline, CDR1 is SGHRS, CDR2 YFSETQ. The CDR3 runs to 14 residues. Trimming shortened V by 0 bases and J by 2 bases, and 8 bases separated the two germline ends.

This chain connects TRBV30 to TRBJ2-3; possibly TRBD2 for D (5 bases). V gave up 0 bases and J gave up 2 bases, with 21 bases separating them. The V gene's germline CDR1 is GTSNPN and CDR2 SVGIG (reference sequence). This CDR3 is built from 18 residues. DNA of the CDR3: TGTGCCTGGAGTGTACAAAGGAGGAGCGCGACCTTCACAGATACGCAGTATTTT. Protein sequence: CAWSVQRRSATFTDTQYF. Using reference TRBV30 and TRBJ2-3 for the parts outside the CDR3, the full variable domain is SQTIHQWPATLVQPVGSPLSLECTVEGTSNPNLYWYRQAAGRGLQLLFYSVGIGQISSEVPQNLSASRPQDRQFILSSKKLLLSDSGFYLCAWSVQRRSATFTDTQYFGPGTRLTVL.

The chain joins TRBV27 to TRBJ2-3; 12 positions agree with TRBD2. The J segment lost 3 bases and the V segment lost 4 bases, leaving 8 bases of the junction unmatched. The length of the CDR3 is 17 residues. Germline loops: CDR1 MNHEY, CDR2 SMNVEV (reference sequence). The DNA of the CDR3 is TGTGCCAGCAGTTCGCTAGCGGGAGGGCCCGGGACAGATACGCAGTATTTT. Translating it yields CASSSLAGGPGTDTQYF.

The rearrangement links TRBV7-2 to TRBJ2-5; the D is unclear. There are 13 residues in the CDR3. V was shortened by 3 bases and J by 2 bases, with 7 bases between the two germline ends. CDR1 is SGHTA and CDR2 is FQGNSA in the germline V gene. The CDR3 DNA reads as TGTGCCAGCAGCTTGCGACTGCAAGAGACCCAGTACTTC. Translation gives CASSLRLQETQYF.

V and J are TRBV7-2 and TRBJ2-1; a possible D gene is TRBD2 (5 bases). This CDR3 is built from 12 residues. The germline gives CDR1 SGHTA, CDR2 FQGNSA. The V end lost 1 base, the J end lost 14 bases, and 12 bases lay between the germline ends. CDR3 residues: CASSLELGREFF. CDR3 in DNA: TGTGCCAGCAGCTTAGAACTAGGCCGAGAGTTCTTC.

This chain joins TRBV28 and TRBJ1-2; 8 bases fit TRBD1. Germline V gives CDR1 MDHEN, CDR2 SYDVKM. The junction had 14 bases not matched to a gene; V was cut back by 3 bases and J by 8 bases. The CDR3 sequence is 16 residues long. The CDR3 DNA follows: TGTGCCAGCAGTTTTATTCCGGGCAGGGGGCGGTACGGCTACACCTTC. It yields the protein CASSFIPGRGRYGYTF.

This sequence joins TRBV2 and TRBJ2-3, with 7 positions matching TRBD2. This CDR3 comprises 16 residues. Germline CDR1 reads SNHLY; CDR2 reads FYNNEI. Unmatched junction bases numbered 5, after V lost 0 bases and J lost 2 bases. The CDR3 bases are TGTGCCAGCAGTGAAGCGCGCGGGGGACTCACAGATACGCAGTATTTT. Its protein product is CASSEARGGLTDTQYF. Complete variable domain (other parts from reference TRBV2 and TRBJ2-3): EPEVTQTPSHQVTQMGQEVILRCVPISNHLYFYWYRQILGQKVEFLVSFYNNEISEKSEIFDDQFSVERPDGSNFTLKIRSTKLEDSAMYFCASSEARGGLTDTQYFGPGTRLTVL.

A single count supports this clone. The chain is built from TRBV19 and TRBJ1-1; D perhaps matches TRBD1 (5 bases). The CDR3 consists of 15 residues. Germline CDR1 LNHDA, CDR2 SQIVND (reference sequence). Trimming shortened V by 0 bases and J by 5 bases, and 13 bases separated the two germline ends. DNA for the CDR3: TGTGCCAGTAGTATAGATCGATTCTCAGGGACTGAAGCTTTCTTT. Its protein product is CASSIDRFSGTEAFF.